This T cell receptor beta chain was sequenced for a study of shared clonotypes between healthy human individuals. The genomic DNA of each subset was split evenly across several immunoSEQ plates. Measured with immunoSEQ multiplex PCR; TCRdb has only the in-frame clones, and not every one. The sample shows 950,000 to 1,200,000 clones, 60% to 85% of them seen only once. V dropped 3 bases and J dropped 6 bases, with 17 bases sitting between them. Germline V gene sequence: CDR1 LNHDA, CDR2 SQIVND (reference sequence). This CDR3 has 15 residues. The receptor was isolated from a man aged 18 to 29 in good health. Some clones in this sample may be carry-over from other donors' samples. The specimen sequenced was memory CD4+ T cells from PBMCs. Subset in this sample: CD45RA-negative fraction. The chain couples TRBV19 to TRBJ1-2; weak D call: TRBD1 (6 bases). The CDR3 DNA reads TGTGCCAGTAGTATCCTGGTAGGGGGTTTTGATGGCTACACCTTC. Encoded protein: CASSILVGGFDGYTF.